The following is a T cell receptor beta chain sequence with its context. The data were taken from a study of T cell responses to AZD1222 COVID-19 vaccine. Study information: Recipients boosted at about 4 weeks or about 12 weeks are pooled.

Clones were sequenced by immunoSEQ multiplex PCR, and TCRdb holds only the in-frame ones, with some missing. The table includes more than 50,000 clones, 70% to 90% detected once. V shed 5 bases, J shed 1 base, and the junction held 3 bases outside the gene matches. The CDR3 spans 14 residues. Germline V gene data show CDR1 as SNHLY and CDR2 as FYNNEI. The chain has TRBV2 and TRBJ2-7, with TRBD2 matching 9 bases. The material sequenced was peripheral blood, taken on day 0 of AZD1222 vaccination. The clonotype comes from an adult in good health. CDR3 protein: CASSPSGASYEQYF. In nucleotides, the CDR3 is TGTGCCAGCAGTCCTAGCGGGGCATCCTACGAGCAGTACTTC.